This TCR beta chain was recovered during a study of CD8+ T cells in alopecia areata. The authors extracted RNA and reverse transcribed it into cDNA as the sequencing template. Using immunoSEQ multiplex PCR, the repertoire was profiled, and TCRdb retains in-frame clones only, with some absent. The repertoire consists of around 210,000 clones, with more than 50% occurring once and the leading ten covering 4.5% to 6%. This CDR3 is built from 17 residues. The germline gives CDR1 SGHNT, CDR2 YYREEE (reference sequence). V trimming: 1 base; J trimming: 2 bases; junction bases outside the gene matches: 9. Sequencing input: CD8+ T cells sorted from blood. The chain employs TRBV5-4 and TRBJ2-3; 8 nucleotides match TRBD1. The source is a human donor in good health. Written as DNA, the CDR3 is TGTGCCAGCAGCTTGAGGCGCGGACAGGGTTACACAGATACGCAGTATTTT. This encodes CASSLRRGQGYTDTQYF.